A selection of T cell receptor beta chains follows, all from one sample in a study of control samples from healthy donors and cancer patients. Repertoires were generated with immunoSEQ multiplex PCR, while TCRdb's copy carries only in-frame clones and drops some. This table has roughly 86,000 clones, roughly 91% appearing once. Sequenced input: blood. The receptors come from a man aged 25 to 45 in good health. The CDR3 runs from the conserved cysteine through the conserved F or W. Fields, in order: D gene, CDR3 length, J gene, V gene, clone size, CDR3 DNA, CDR3 protein. A D gene is named only where the DNA matches it firmly. Not all rows give a size; the values are once, few, many and, for expanded clones, a class.

>NA|13|TRBJ2-1|TRBV3-1/TRBV3-2|NA
TGTGCCAGCAGCCAAGGTAGGACTTACGGGCAGTTCTTC
CASSQGRTYGQFF
>TRBD2|16|TRBJ2-2|TRBV5-4|NA
TGTGCCAGCAGCTTGGGGACTAGCGTGAACACCGGGGAGCTGTTTTTT
CASSLGTSVNTGELFF
>NA|14|TRBJ1-1|TRBV19|NA
TGTGCCAGTAGTATCTGGGGGACGAACACTGAAGCTTTCTTT
CASSIWGTNTEAFF
>NA|16|TRBJ2-3|TRBV4-1|NA
TGCGCCAGCAGCCAAGGAGTAGGCGGAGGCACAGATACGCAGTATTTT
CASSQGVGGGTDTQYF
>NA|13|TRBJ2-1|TRBV10-3|NA
TGTGCCATCTTAAACAGGGAATACAATGAGCAGTTCTTC
CAILNREYNEQFF
>NA|15|TRBJ2-7|TRBV28|NA
TGTGCCAGCAGACCACAGGGTCTCTTTAAAAATGAGCAGTACTTC
CASRPQGLFKNEQYF
>NA|16|TRBJ2-7|TRBV27|NA
TGTGCCAGCAGTTTATCAGGACGTTACTGGGCCTACGAGCAGTACTTC
CASSLSGRYWAYEQYF
>NA|13|TRBJ2-7|TRBV5-1|NA
TGCGCCAGCAGCTTGACTAGCACCTACGAGCAGTACTTC
CASSLTSTYEQYF
>NA|14|TRBJ2-4|TRBV19|NA
TGTGCCAGTAGTCCCTTTGGGGGGGCAAGCATTCAGTACTTC
CASSPFGGASIQYF
>NA|15|TRBJ2-7|TRBV9|once
TGTGCCAGCAGCCCCTCCGTGACTACCAACCACGAGCAGTACTTC
CASSPSVTTNHEQYF
>TRBD2|17|TRBJ2-2|TRBV2|NA
TGTGCCAGCAGTGAAGGTCTAGCGGGAGGGCCGGACGGGGAGCTGTTTTTT
CASSEGLAGGPDGELFF
>NA|11|TRBJ1-2|TRBV29-1|NA
TGCAGCGTTCCCACCGAGGGGGGCTACACCTTC
CSVPTEGGYTF
>TRBD1|15|TRBJ2-5|TRBV6-5|few
TGTGCCAGCAGTAAACAGGGGGCGAAGGGGGAGACCCAGTACTTC
CASSKQGAKGETQYF
>TRBD1|13|TRBJ1-2|TRBV28|NA
TGTGCCAGCAGTTTGTCACAGGGGGACGGCTACACCTTC
CASSLSQGDGYTF
>TRBD2|18|TRBJ2-3|TRBV5-1|NA
TGCGCCAGCACCGACTTGTGGCGGGAGGACTCTAGCACAGATACGCAGTATTTT
CASTDLWREDSSTDTQYF
>TRBD2|13|TRBJ2-7|TRBV27|NA
TGTGCCAGCAGTCTAATCCCTAGCGGGGAGAGGTACTTC
CASSLIPSGERYF
>NA|16|TRBJ1-3|TRBV19|NA
TGTGCCAGTAGTCAAGGTAGAAGGGGCTCCGGAAACACCATATATTTT
CASSQGRRGSGNTIYF
>NA|13|TRBJ2-3|TRBV6-5|NA
TGTGCCAGCAGCTCGGGACTCGTAGATACGCAGTATTTT
CASSSGLVDTQYF
>NA|13|TRBJ2-7|TRBV19|NA
TGTGCCAGTAGTATGGGACGGAGCACGGAGCAGTACTTC
CASSMGRSTEQYF
>TRBD2|16|TRBJ2-1|TRBV5-4|NA
TGTGCCAGCAGCGTAGCGGGGGTCGCCGGAGCGTATGAGCAGTTCTTC
CASSVAGVAGAYEQFF
>TRBD1|16|TRBJ2-5|TRBV5-1|NA
TGCGCCAGCAGCCTACCGAAACAGGGGATCCAAGAGACCCAGTACTTC
CASSLPKQGIQETQYF
>NA|15|TRBJ1-5|TRBV19|NA
TGTGCCAGTAGTATTAGGTCCCTTAGCAATCAGCCCCAGCATTTT
CASSIRSLSNQPQHF